This is a list of T cell receptor beta chains from one sample in a study of graft-versus-host responses after intestinal transplantation. These receptors lack a known antigen. The method was immunoSEQ multiplex PCR; TCRdb's version includes in-frame clones alone and lacks a portion of them. This sample has about 130,000 clones; around nine tenths occur once, and the top ten carry about 0.18%. Material: unstimulated CD4+ T cells sorted from spleen or lymph node cells, obtained before intestinal transplant. These receptors were collected from a human donor who received an intestinal transplant. CDR3s include the opening cysteine and the closing phenylalanine or tryptophan. The order of the fields is J gene, clone size, V gene, D gene, CDR3 DNA, CDR3 protein. A D gene is named only where the DNA matches it firmly. Some rows mark clone size as missing; the rest say once, few, many or name a class of expanded clone.

TRBJ2-7	.	TRBV13	TRBD2	TGTGCCAGCAGCTTCCTACTAGCGGGCGAGCAGTACTTC	CASSFLLAGEQYF
TRBJ2-1	.	TRBV19	.	TGTGCCAGTAGTTCTACAGGACCTAACTTTGGTGAGCAGTTCTTC	CASSSTGPNFGEQFF
TRBJ2-3	.	TRBV20-1	.	TGCAGTGCAAAAACAGATACGCAGTATTTT	CSAKTDTQYF
TRBJ2-3	.	TRBV7-9	TRBD2	TGTGCCAGCAGCCCCCGGCTAGCGGGAGCTCCAGATACGCAGTATTTT	CASSPRLAGAPDTQYF
TRBJ1-5	.	TRBV21-1	.	TGTGCCAGCAGCAACCCGGACACGAGCAATCAGCCCCAGCATTTT	CASSNPDTSNQPQHF
TRBJ2-3	.	TRBV5-1	.	TGCGCCAGCAGCTTGGGACTCCAACGCACAGATACGCAGTATTTT	CASSLGLQRTDTQYF
TRBJ2-1	.	TRBV12-5	TRBD2	TGTGCTAGTGGGACTAGCGGGAGTTACAATGAGCAGTTCTTC	CASGTSGSYNEQFF
TRBJ2-3	.	TRBV28	.	TGTGCCAGCAGTTCTACAGGGTCAGATACGCAGTATTTT	CASSSTGSDTQYF
TRBJ2-7	.	TRBV19	.	TGTGCCAGTAGTGTCCAGAAGAGCTCCTACGAGCAGTACTTC	CASSVQKSSYEQYF
TRBJ2-2	.	TRBV30	TRBD2	TGTGCCTGGGCGGGGCGGGGGGGTAAAACCGGGGAGCTGTTTTTT	CAWAGRGGKTGELFF
TRBJ1-1	.	TRBV11-2	.	TGTGCCAGCAGCCCCTCCCGTGGGGGCACTGAAGCTTTCTTT	CASSPSRGGTEAFF
TRBJ2-7	once	TRBV15	TRBD2	TGTGCCACCAGCAGAGAGGCCAGCGGGGGGATACGCGAGCAGTACTTC	CATSREASGGIREQYF
TRBJ1-1	.	TRBV6-1	TRBD1	TGTGCCAGCATCAAACTACAGGGGCAGAACACTGAAGCTTTCTTT	CASIKLQGQNTEAFF
TRBJ2-1	once	TRBV28	TRBD1	TGTGCCAGCAGTTTCCGGGACAGGGGACACCACAATGAGCAGTTCTTC	CASSFRDRGHHNEQFF
TRBJ2-1	once	TRBV28	TRBD2	TGTGCCAGCAGGGGTACGGGACTAGCGGGAGTCAGGGGCTACAATGAGCAGTTCTTC	CASRGTGLAGVRGYNEQFF
TRBJ2-7	.	TRBV9	TRBD1	TGTGCCAGCAGCCCGGGGACAGGCCGTCAGTACTTC	CASSPGTGRQYF
TRBJ2-1	.	TRBV6-5	.	TGTGCCAGCAGTTACCTCGGGGGAGGCCCCTACAATGAGCAGTTCTTC	CASSYLGGGPYNEQFF
TRBJ1-1	.	TRBV7-9	.	TGTGCCAGCAGCCCCCGGACAGAGAACACTGAAGCTTTCTTT	CASSPRTENTEAFF
TRBJ1-2	.	TRBV6-5	.	TGTGCCAGCAGATACTTGGACAGATATGCCACCTTC	CASRYLDRYATF
TRBJ2-1	.	TRBV9	TRBD2	TGTGCCAGCACCACGACTAGCGGGAGCAATGAGCAGTTCTTC	CASTTTSGSNEQFF
TRBJ1-6	.	TRBV6-1	.	TGTGCCAGCAGTGTTGGGACGGTGGGAAATAATTCACCCCTCCACTTT	CASSVGTVGNNSPLHF
TRBJ1-2	few	TRBV21-1	.	TGTGCCAGCAGCAAAGAGCGAGACAGGGGGGATTATGGCTACACCTTC	CASSKERDRGDYGYTF
TRBJ1-2	.	TRBV5-1	.	TGCGCCAGCAGCGTCTACGTAGGGGATTACTACACCTTC	CASSVYVGDYYTF